The entry below gives a single TCR beta chain sequence along with its context. The CDR3 totals 11 residues. Germline lookup yields CDR1 DFQATT and CDR2 SNEGSKA (reference sequence). V was shortened by 5 bases and J by 4 bases, with 6 bases between the two germline ends. This sample was taken from a study of blood T cell repertoires in COVID-19. Overall study: Acute and convalescent COVID-19 samples came from the United States, Italy and Spain.

Participant reports of clinical history set cohort assignment. The authors' processing: How many nucleated cells were present was estimated from reference gene primer amplification. The assay was immunoSEQ multiplex PCR, and TCRdb's table has in-frame clones only and misses some. V, J and clone size were drawn from that table, and D and trimming were deduced from the DNA. Among about 250,000 clones listed, 85% were seen once. The receptor comes from a woman in her fifties or sixties with acute COVID-19. Sequenced material: PBMCs or T cells enriched from blood (not recorded which). This chain joins TRBV20-1 and TRBJ1-3; D remains unclear. The CDR3 region is CSASQGNTIYF. CDR3 DNA sequence: TGCAGTGCTTCACAGGGAAACACCATATATTTT.